These 22 T cell receptor beta chains originate from one sample sequenced in a study of T cells after yellow fever vaccination (dated by TCRdb to about 2019). What this sample's treatment or condition label stands for: live attenuated yellow fever vaccine strain. Libraries were constructed by 5' RACE. This sample was sequenced with an Illumina HiSeq 2500. Using fastp at Q25 and MiXCR, TCRdb reprocessed the public reads and kept productive beta chains. Records with the same CDR3 protein are collapsed into one entry carrying the most frequent genes and DNA. The table for this sample lists 200,000 or so distinct CDR3 sequences; approximately 6.7% of them were counted only once. The ten biggest clones cover about 1% of the sample. The sample here was CD4+ T cells sorted from PBMCs, taken on the day of the yellow fever booster vaccination. The source of these receptors is a man aged 30-40 years who received the YFV17D yellow fever vaccine.

This clonotype was picked up many times. The chain uses TRBV28 and TRBJ2-3, with 8 bases matching TRBD1. CDR1 is MDHEN, CDR2 SYDVKM, per germline. The CDR3 totals 15 residues. Trimming removed 6 bases from V and 2 bases from J; junction bases left unmatched: 7. This CDR3 is CASSSGQGYTDTQYF. CDR3 bases: TGTGCCAGCAGCTCTGGACAGGGCTACACAGATACGCAGTATTTT.

This clonotype was observed at least ten times. The rearrangement uses TRBV5-5 and TRBJ2-7, with D possibly matching TRBD1 (5 bases). Germline values: CDR1 SGHKS, CDR2 YYEKEE (reference sequence). Trimming removed 2 bases from V and 5 bases from J, with 11 bases in between. This CDR3 has 13 residues. The CDR3 loop reads CASSFRGRDEQYF. CDR3 nucleotide sequence: TGTGCCAGCAGCTTTAGGGGCAGGGACGAGCAGTACTTC.

This chain joins TRBV30 and TRBJ2-1; 7 bases are shared with TRBD2. With 2 bases clipped from V and 7 bases from J, the junction kept 5 bases outside the gene matches. The CDR3 spans 13 residues. Germline V lookup: CDR1 GTSNPN, CDR2 SVGIG (reference sequence). The CDR3 DNA reads TGTGCCTGGAGTTCCGGCGGGAGAAATGAGCAGTTCTTC. Translated: CAWSSGGRNEQFF.

Ten or more counts support this clonotype. The rearrangement uses TRBV20-1 and TRBJ2-3, with TRBD1 identical over 8 bases. Germline CDR1 is DFQATT and CDR2 is SNEGSKA (reference sequence). V lost 5 bases and J lost 8; bases outside the gene matches: 9. The CDR3 is made up of 13 amino acids. This chain's CDR3 is CSAPRDRRGTQYF. CDR3 DNA sequence: TGCAGTGCTCCCCGGGACAGGAGGGGTACGCAGTATTTT.

This clonotype was counted ten times or more. This chain joins TRBV5-1 and TRBJ1-2; no firm D call. The germline V and J ends were trimmed by 0 bases and 5 bases, with 8 bases remaining between them. The germline V gene has CDR1 SGHRS and CDR2 YFSETQ. The CDR3 sequence is 13 residues long. CDR3 DNA sequence: TGCGCCAGCAGCTTGGGTGACAAATATGGCTACACCTTC. Residues: CASSLGDKYGYTF.

The J gene is TRBJ2-1, the V gene TRBV30, with no clear D. V was pared by 5 bases and J by 7 bases, with 9 bases between. Germline V gene lookup returns CDR1 GTSNPN and CDR2 SVGIG (reference sequence). The CDR3 sequence is 11 residues long. CDR3 nucleotide sequence: TGTGCCTGGCAGAACACAAATGAGCAGTTCTTC. Its protein product is CAWQNTNEQFF.

This clonotype was recorded at least ten times. This chain joins TRBV30 and TRBJ2-3, with a tentative D call TRBD1 (5 bases). The CDR3 extends over 14 amino acids. V shed 8 bases and J shed 0 bases, with 15 bases lying between them. Germline values: CDR1 GTSNPN, CDR2 SVGIG (reference sequence). The DNA for the CDR3 is TGTGCCACCCGACAGCAACGGAGCACAGATACGCAGTATTTT. Amino acid sequence: CATRQQRSTDTQYF.

This chain joins TRBV18 and TRBJ2-3; a possible D gene is TRBD2 (6 bases). The germline CDR1 and CDR2 sequences are KGHSH and LQKENI. With 2 bases removed from V and 3 bases from J, the gap between germline ends came to 9 bases. CDR3 size: 14 residues. CDR3 sequence: CASSPNAGTDTQYF. CDR3 nucleotide sequence: TGTGCCAGCTCACCAAATGCGGGAACAGATACGCAGTATTTT.

This clonotype was counted at least ten times. The chain joins TRBV2 to TRBJ2-3; a weak D match, TRBD2 (6 bases). Germline V CDR1 and CDR2: SNHLY, FYNNEI. The V gene lost 8 bases and the J gene lost 2 bases, with 14 bases spanning the gap. The CDR3 is 14 residues long. The CDR3, as DNA: TGTGCCAGCGGAGACGGGAGATACACAGATACGCAGTATTTT. Its protein product is CASGDGRYTDTQYF.

The table lists this clonotype with many counts. In DNA, the CDR3 is TGTGCCAGCAGCTTAGGTCAGCACACAGATACGCAGTATTTT. It translates to CASSLGQHTDTQYF. The chain joins TRBV11-2 to TRBJ2-3; D not resolved. In germline, CDR1 is SGHAT, CDR2 FQNNGV. The V and J ends lost 1 base and 2 bases respectively, with 7 bases between them. This CDR3 is built from 14 residues.

The sample holds many counts of this clonotype. The chain recombines TRBV2 with TRBJ1-5; D gene ambiguous. CDR1 SNHLY and CDR2 FYNNEI come from the germline V gene. CDR3 size: 12 residues. The V gene lost 1 base and the J gene lost 8 bases, with 6 bases spanning the gap. The CDR3 bases are TGTGCCAGCAGTGAAGGGAGGGAGCCCCAGCATTTT. Its translation: CASSEGREPQHF.

This clonotype was recorded many times. The rearrangement uses TRBV11-1 and TRBJ2-2; TRBD2 agrees at 7 bases. The V and J ends lost 5 bases and 1 base, in that order; junction bases with no gene match: 13. CDR3 length equals 18 residues. CDR1 and CDR2 from the germline V gene are SGHAT and FQDESV (reference sequence). The CDR3 sequence is CASSITSLAGRNTGELFF. The CDR3 coding sequence is TGTGCCAGCAGCATTACTTCTTTAGCGGGCAGGAACACCGGGGAGCTGTTTTTT.

V usage is TRBV19 and J usage is TRBJ2-7, with unresolved D. CDR3 length equals 14 residues. V lost 5 bases and J lost 2, with 13 bases in between. From germline, CDR1 is LNHDA and CDR2 SQIVND (reference sequence). The CDR3 bases are TGTGCCAGTAGTTCCAGCGATGTGGCCTACGAGCAGTACTTC. This codes for CASSSSDVAYEQYF.

A few counts support this clonotype. The chain uses TRBV18 and TRBJ1-1, with D possibly TRBD1 on 6 matching bases. The V gene's germline CDR1 is KGHSH and CDR2 LQKENI. Trimming left V 5 bases short and J 3 bases short, with 22 bases between. The CDR3 has 17 amino acids. CDR3 residues: CASSTRQAPTEYTEAFF. The CDR3 DNA reads TGTGCCAGCTCAACTAGACAGGCCCCAACTGAATACACTGAAGCTTTCTTT.

Ten or more counts support this clonotype. CDR3 amino acids: CNSGRGTEQFF. CDR3 sequence (DNA): TGCAACAGCGGGAGGGGGACTGAGCAGTTCTTC. The chain employs TRBV20-1 and TRBJ2-1; 10 bases are a match to TRBD2. The CDR3 is 11 amino acids. Germline values: CDR1 DFQATT, CDR2 SNEGSKA (reference sequence).

Only a few counts were recorded for this clonotype. The chain has TRBV7-2 and TRBJ2-3; D is ambiguous. Trimming took 2 bases from V and 0 from J, leaving 9 bases between them. Germline CDR1 SGHTA, CDR2 FQGNSA. This CDR3 is built from 15 residues. The CDR3 DNA sequence: TGTGCCAGCAGCTTATCTTTGAAGAGCACAGATACGCAGTATTTT. This encodes CASSLSLKSTDTQYF.

This clonotype was counted many times. The rearrangement uses TRBV13 and TRBJ2-1, with D tentatively TRBD2 (6 bases). V was pared by 6 bases and J by 5 bases, with 14 bases between. The CDR3 covers 14 residues. Germline CDR1 PRHDT, CDR2 FYEKMQ (reference sequence). The DNA of the CDR3 is TGTGCCAGCAGGGCGTACGGGGGAAACAATGAGCAGTTCTTC. The encoded protein is CASRAYGGNNEQFF.

The chain uses TRBV7-8 and TRBJ1-2; D call uncertain. The CDR3 sequence is 13 residues long. V shed 1 base and J shed 8 bases, with 11 bases lying between them. Germline CDR1 and CDR2: SGHVS and FQNEAQ. The CDR3 sequence is CASSLGYKVGYTF. The CDR3 DNA reads TGTGCCAGCAGCTTAGGGTATAAAGTCGGCTACACCTTC. The full variable domain, with the rest looked up from reference TRBV7-8 and TRBJ1-2, is GAGVSQSPRYKVAKRGQDVALRCDPISGHVSLFWYQQALGQGPEFLTYFQNEAQLDKSGLPSDRFFAERPEGSVSTLKIQRTQQEDSAVYLCASSLGYKVGYTFGSGTRLTVV.

V usage is TRBV6-2 or TRBV6-3 and J usage is TRBJ2-1, with D uncertain. The V end lost 4 bases, the J end lost 0 bases, and 7 bases lay between the germline ends. The CDR3 covers 14 residues. CDR1 is MNHEY and CDR2 is SVGEGT in the germline V gene. The CDR3 region is CASSSVPSYNEQFF. The CDR3 nucleotides read TGTGCCAGCAGTTCGGTCCCCTCCTACAATGAGCAGTTCTTC.

Ten or more counts support this clonotype. The chain uses TRBV11-1 and TRBJ2-4; no definite D call. The germline gives CDR1 SGHAT, CDR2 FQDESV (reference sequence). The CDR3 is 18 residues long. The germline V and J ends were trimmed by 1 base and 0 bases, with 16 bases remaining between them. CDR3 sequence reads: CASSLDSYRNLAKNIQYF. The CDR3 region has the DNA TGTGCCAGCAGCTTAGACTCCTACAGAAACCTAGCCAAAAACATTCAGTACTTC.

This clonotype was counted only a few times. The chain is built from TRBV7-9 and TRBJ2-1; TRBD2 matches at 7 bases. The length of the CDR3 is 17 residues. The J segment lost 2 bases and the V segment lost 6 bases, leaving 13 bases of the junction unmatched. Germline CDR1 is SEHNR and CDR2 is FQNEAQ (reference sequence). In DNA form, the CDR3 reads TGTGCCAGCAGTCATAATAGACTAGCCCTCACCTACAATGAGCAGTTCTTC. This encodes CASSHNRLALTYNEQFF.

This chain connects TRBV9 to TRBJ2-1; TRBD2 aligns across 8 bases. J lost 12 bases, V lost 2 bases, and 4 bases had no gene match. Germline V CDR1 and CDR2: SGDLS, YYNGEE. This CDR3 is 12 amino acids long. CDR3: CASSVPGTRQFF. In DNA, the CDR3 is TGTGCCAGCAGCGTCCCCGGGACTAGGCAGTTCTTC.